The 25 T cell receptor beta chains below were found in one sample sequenced in a study of T cells after yellow fever vaccination (dated by TCRdb to the late 2010s). The protocol used for the library was 5' RACE. The sequencing machine was an Illumina HiSeq 2500. TCRdb reanalyzed the raw reads on its own, using fastp at Q25 for trimming and MiXCR for clone calling, and kept in-frame beta chains. Each CDR3 protein gets just one entry, which takes the most common genes and DNA from the rows behind it. In this sample the table shows 450,000 to 600,000 distinct CDR3 sequences, roughly 13% of which occur a single time. Around 15% of the sample is taken by the ten largest. The meaning of the sample's treatment or condition label: live attenuated yellow fever vaccine strain. This specimen was PBMCs, taken on the day of the yellow fever booster vaccination. Receptor source: a man aged 25 to 40 who received the YFV17D yellow fever vaccine.

This clonotype has a handful of counts. The chain couples TRBV10-3 to TRBJ1-1; D gene unclear. The CDR3 contains 14 residues. Trimming cost V 6 bases and J 1 base, with 12 bases left between them. Germline CDR1 is ENHRY and CDR2 is SYGVKD. The CDR3 DNA is TGTGCCATCAGGAGGTCAGACGGGAACACTGAAGCTTTCTTT. The encoded protein is CAIRRSDGNTEAFF.

This chain connects TRBV6-5 to TRBJ2-1; D assignment may be TRBD1 or TRBD2 (5 bases each). The CDR3 runs 18 residues. V lost 0 bases, J lost 4 bases, and 19 bases lay in between. Germline V gene lookup returns CDR1 MNHEY and CDR2 SVGAGI. The CDR3 region is CASSYSSGTDPQYNEQFF. CDR3 DNA sequence: TGTGCCAGCAGTTACTCGTCAGGGACCGATCCGCAGTACAATGAGCAGTTCTTC.

Comment on this clonotype: One base away lies a much larger clone, so this may be a sequencing read error. The V call is TRBV16, the J call TRBJ1-1; possibly TRBD1 for D (6 bases). Trimming removed 1 base at V and 6 bases at J, with 15 bases between. Germline-derived CDR1 and CDR2 are KGHSY and FQNENV. This CDR3 comprises 15 residues. This CDR3 reads CASSQLAGAFSEAFF. In DNA, the CDR3 is TGTGCCAGCAGCCAATTGGCAGGGGCATTCTCTGAAGCTTTCTTT.

The sample holds many counts of this clonotype. The chain links TRBV5-1 to TRBJ2-7, with D possibly matching TRBD1 (6 bases). Germline V CDR1 and CDR2: SGHRS, YFSETQ. With 1 base removed from V and 6 bases from J, the gap between germline ends came to 14 bases. This CDR3 contains 14 residues. CDR3 bases: TGCGCCAGCAGCTTGTTACAGGGTGGTGCCGAGCAGTACTTC. This codes for CASSLLQGGAEQYF.

The chain combines TRBV27 with TRBJ2-2, with D perhaps matching TRBD1 (5 bases). V gave up 5 bases and J gave up 13 bases, with 11 bases separating them. CDR3 length equals 11 residues. Germline V CDR1 and CDR2: MNHEY, SMNVEV (reference sequence). The CDR3 sequence is CASSTDKVLFF. The DNA for the CDR3 is TGTGCCAGCAGTACGGACAAGGTGCTGTTTTTT.

This clonotype was recorded only once. The junction departs from the called germline gene at one end, perhaps through a read error. The J gene is TRBJ2-5, the V gene TRBV20-1; TRBD2 aligns across 8 bases. The germline V gene encodes CDR1 DFQATT and CDR2 SNEGSKA (reference sequence). This CDR3 has 16 amino acids. In nucleotides, the CDR3 is TGCTGTGCTAGAGATCCACGAGCGGGAGAGGTAGAGACCCAGTACTTC. Residues: CCARDPRAGEVETQYF.

This chain uses TRBV7-9 with TRBJ2-7; D ambiguous. The CDR3 extends over 14 amino acids. The V and J ends lost 2 bases and 3 bases respectively, with 11 bases between them. Looked up from germline, CDR1 is SEHNR and CDR2 is FQNEAQ (reference sequence). CDR3 sequence (DNA): TGTGCCAGCAGCTTACCCGGGTCCTTCTACGAGCAGTACTTC. It is translated as CASSLPGSFYEQYF.

This chain uses TRBV3-1 with TRBJ2-1; 13 positions match TRBD2. The CDR3 has 15 amino acids. CDR1 and CDR2 from the germline V gene are LGHDT and YNNKEL (reference sequence). V was pared by 5 bases and J by 9 bases, with 7 bases of the junction left unmatched. CDR3 sequence (DNA): TGTGCCAGCAGCAGCGGACTAGCGGGAGCGGTTGAGCAGTTCTTC. It codes for CASSSGLAGAVEQFF.

The chain combines TRBV5-4 with TRBJ2-3; D gene uncertain. Trimming shortened V by 4 bases and J by 4 bases, and 10 bases separated the two germline ends. The CDR3 consists of 13 residues. The germline V gene has CDR1 SGHNT and CDR2 YYREEE (reference sequence). CDR3 in DNA: TGTGCCAGCAGCCTTCACTCGGCAGATACGCAGTATTTT. It codes for CASSLHSADTQYF.

This clonotype was found a few times. This chain joins TRBV5-1 and TRBJ2-3; possibly TRBD2 for D (6 bases). Trimming took off 1 base at V and 5 bases at J, with 11 bases between the two ends. The germline CDR1 and CDR2 sequences are SGHRS and YFSETQ. CDR3 size: 14 residues. DNA for the CDR3: TGCGCCAGCAGCTTGAGAAGCGGGTTAGATACGCAGTATTTT. Translating it yields CASSLRSGLDTQYF.

The table lists this clonotype with a few counts. The chain is built from TRBV20-1 and TRBJ2-3; 7 bases line up with TRBD2. The CDR3 has 15 residues. Germline CDR1 reads DFQATT; CDR2 reads SNEGSKA (reference sequence). The V segment lost 4 bases and the J segment 2 bases; nucleotides outside the gene matches: 9. The CDR3 region is CSAIKREGNTDTQYF. CDR3 nucleotide sequence: TGCAGTGCTATAAAGCGGGAAGGGAACACAGATACGCAGTATTTT.

CDR3 sequence reads: CATSRDRLSNTGELFF. The CDR3 nucleotides read TGTGCCACCAGCAGAGATCGACTATCGAACACCGGGGAGCTGTTTTTT. The chain uses TRBV15 and TRBJ2-2; tentatively, D is TRBD2 (5 bases). This CDR3 comprises 16 residues. Germline CDR1 is LNHNV and CDR2 is YYDKDF (reference sequence). Trimming shortened V by 0 bases and J by 0 bases, and 8 bases separated the two germline ends.

V and J are TRBV20-1 and TRBJ2-3; 9 bases match TRBD2. J gave up 2 bases and V 5 bases, and 8 bases lay outside the gene matches. Germline lookup yields CDR1 DFQATT and CDR2 SNEGSKA (reference sequence). This CDR3 is 15 amino acids long. The CDR3: CSAFSTSGLTDTQYF. The CDR3 nucleotides are TGCAGTGCTTTTTCGACTAGCGGACTCACAGATACGCAGTATTTT.

The rearrangement uses TRBV11-2 and TRBJ2-2; TRBD2 aligns across 10 bases. This CDR3 has 20 residues. Germline V gene sequence: CDR1 SGHAT, CDR2 FQNNGV. The V and J ends lost 2 bases and 7 bases, in that order; junction bases with no gene match: 19. DNA of the CDR3: TGTGCCAGCAGCTTACCCGCCTCCCTCCTGACTAGCGGGTTCTTCGGGGAGCTGTTTTTT. This translates into CASSLPASLLTSGFFGELFF.

There are a few counts of this clonotype. The J gene is TRBJ2-2, the V gene TRBV27; possible D gene TRBD2, 5 bases. Trimming shortened V by 3 bases and J by 7 bases, and 12 bases separated the two germline ends. The CDR3 length is 14 residues. Germline CDR1 is MNHEY and CDR2 is SMNVEV (reference sequence). The CDR3 here is CASSFNVRGGELFF. The CDR3 DNA reads as TGTGCCAGCAGTTTTAATGTCCGGGGCGGGGAGCTGTTTTTT.

This clonotype was seen repeatedly, ten times or more. The V call is TRBV7-2, the J call TRBJ2-4, with unresolved D. Germline CDR1 is SGHTA and CDR2 is FQGNSA. The ends were cut back, 5 bases at V and 8 bases at J, with 10 bases in the middle. CDR3 size: 12 residues. DNA for the CDR3: TGTGCCAGCAGCCCCCCGGGCGACATTCAGTACTTC. Its protein product is CASSPPGDIQYF.

This clonotype was observed a handful of times. The J gene is TRBJ2-2, the V gene TRBV7-6; D may be TRBD2 (6 bases). Germline CDR1 and CDR2: SGHVS and FNYEAQ. This CDR3 spans 16 amino acids. Trimming removed 4 bases at V and 4 bases at J, with 16 bases between. In DNA form, the CDR3 reads TGTGCCAGCAGCTCCACCTCGGGAGTGGGCACCGGGGAGCTGTTTTTT. It codes for CASSSTSGVGTGELFF.

This clonotype showed up just a few times. This rearrangement joins TRBV20-1 to TRBJ2-5, with TRBD2 matching 13 bases. The junction had 6 bases not matched to a gene; V was cut back by 0 bases and J by 11 bases. This CDR3 is 14 amino acids long. Germline values: CDR1 DFQATT, CDR2 SNEGSKA (reference sequence). The CDR3: CSAREIGLAGVQYF. The CDR3 nucleotides are TGCAGTGCTAGAGAGATCGGACTAGCGGGAGTTCAGTACTTC.

This chain links TRBV3-1 with TRBJ2-1; 7 nucleotides match TRBD2. Germline trimming cut 0 bases from V and 0 bases from J; bases unmatched to any gene: 5. CDR3 size: 17 residues. Germline V gives CDR1 LGHDT, CDR2 YNNKEL (reference sequence). The CDR3 DNA follows: TGTGCCAGCAGCCAAGAGGGAGGGACTGGCTCCTACAATGAGCAGTTCTTC. Protein: CASSQEGGTGSYNEQFF.

CDR3 coding DNA: TGTGCCAGCTCACCCCAGGGGGAAGAAGAGCAGTACTTC. It encodes CASSPQGEEEQYF. The rearrangement uses TRBV18 and TRBJ2-7; 7 bases fit TRBD1. The ends lost 3 bases at V and 7 bases at J; junction bases unmatched: 6. Germline lookup yields CDR1 KGHSH and CDR2 LQKENI. The CDR3 is 13 residues long.

This clonotype showed up many times. This sequence joins TRBV7-9 and TRBJ2-1; D gene uncertain. The germline V gene encodes CDR1 SEHNR and CDR2 FQNEAQ (reference sequence). This CDR3 has 15 residues. Deletions cut 5 bases from V and 4 bases from J, with 15 bases between. The CDR3 DNA follows: TGTGCCAGCAGCCTCGGGCAAACCCTATACAATGAGCAGTTCTTC. Its protein is CASSLGQTLYNEQFF.

This clonotype was seen more than once but under ten times. The CDR3 coding sequence is TGTGCCAGCAGTCTGAGGGGGCTGTACACTGAAGCTTTCTTT. Residues: CASSLRGLYTEAFF. The V and J genes are TRBV6-5 and TRBJ1-1; 7 nucleotides agree with TRBD1. V trimming: 5 bases; J trimming: 3 bases; junction bases outside the gene matches: 6. CDR3 length: 14 amino acids. Germline CDR1 is MNHEY and CDR2 is SVGAGI.

This clonotype has just a few counts. The chain is built from TRBV18 and TRBJ1-5; D remains ambiguous. Germline CDR1 KGHSH, CDR2 LQKENI. Between the trimmed V and J ends, which lost 6 bases and 5 bases, there was a span of 14 bases. The CDR3 length is 14 residues. The CDR3 here is CASSSQMRDQPQHF. The CDR3 DNA is TGTGCCAGCTCTTCCCAAATGAGGGATCAGCCCCAGCATTTT.

The rearrangement links TRBV7-9 to TRBJ2-4; D is perhaps TRBD2 (6 bases). CDR1 and CDR2 from the germline V gene are SEHNR and FQNEAQ (reference sequence). The V gene lost 4 bases and the J gene lost 10 bases, with 8 bases spanning the gap. The CDR3 consists of 11 residues. This CDR3 reads CASSSRGIQYF. The CDR3 nucleotides are TGTGCCAGCAGCTCTCGGGGGATTCAGTACTTC.

The gene calls are TRBV24-1 and TRBJ2-7; D is ambiguous. Germline CDR1 and CDR2: KGHDR and SFDVKD. The V gene lost 5 bases and the J gene lost 2 bases, with 6 bases spanning the gap. CDR3 length: 12 amino acids. CDR3 protein: CATSVTPYEQYF. The CDR3 region has the DNA TGTGCCACCAGTGTGACCCCCTACGAGCAGTACTTC.